The T cell receptor beta chain described here comes from a study of control samples from healthy donors and cancer patients. This clone has a single count. Produced via immunoSEQ multiplex PCR; TCRdb's table is partial and in-frame only. The sample has about 150,000 clones, under 90% seen once; the top ten hold just under 5%. Germline CDR1 SGHVS, CDR2 FQNEAQ. This CDR3 region has 14 residues. J lost 3 bases, V lost 9 bases, and 10 bases had no gene match. The chain combines TRBV7-8 with TRBJ2-5, with TRBD2 matching over 7 bases. The TCR comes from a man aged 30 to 45 in good health. What was sequenced was blood. The chain's CDR3 is CASSSREWEETQYF. CDR3 DNA sequence: TGTGCCAGTTCGTCGCGGGAGTGGGAAGAGACCCAGTACTTC.